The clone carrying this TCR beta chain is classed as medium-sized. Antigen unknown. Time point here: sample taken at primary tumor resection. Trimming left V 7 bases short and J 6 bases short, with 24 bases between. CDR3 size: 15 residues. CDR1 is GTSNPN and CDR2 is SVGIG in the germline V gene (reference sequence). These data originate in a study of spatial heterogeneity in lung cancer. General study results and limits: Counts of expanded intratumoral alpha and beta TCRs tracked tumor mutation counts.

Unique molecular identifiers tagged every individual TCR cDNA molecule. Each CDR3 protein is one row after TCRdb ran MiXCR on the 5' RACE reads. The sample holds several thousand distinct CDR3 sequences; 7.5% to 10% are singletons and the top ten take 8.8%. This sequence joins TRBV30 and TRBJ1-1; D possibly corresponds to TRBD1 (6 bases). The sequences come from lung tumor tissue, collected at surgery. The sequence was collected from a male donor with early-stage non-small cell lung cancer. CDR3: CASGAGTLASAEAFF. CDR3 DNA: TGTGCCTCGGGGGCCGGGACCCTGGCGAGTGCTGAAGCTTTCTTT.